The 8 T cell receptor beta chains in this list originate from one sample, sequenced in a study of radiotherapy plus CTLA-4 blockade in lung cancer. This table comes from immunoSEQ multiplex PCR, and its TCRdb copy is limited to in-frame clones, with some not included. Counted here are roughly 90,000 clones, about 91% occurring once; the ten biggest clones make up 4.9%. The sequencing used peripheral blood, collected from a patient treated with radiotherapy plus ipilimumab. These receptors came from a human donor with non-small cell lung cancer that progressed on radiotherapy plus ipilimumab.

V and J are TRBV5-4 and TRBJ1-1; D is uncertain. The length of the CDR3 is 14 residues. Germline-derived CDR1 and CDR2 are SGHNT and YYREEE (reference sequence). V was pared by 5 bases and J by 5 bases, with 16 bases between. CDR3 region: CASRPEPGRTEAFF. CDR3 sequence (DNA): TGTGCCAGCAGGCCTGAACCGGGAAGGACTGAAGCTTTCTTT.

V is TRBV19 and J is TRBJ2-1; 12 bases match TRBD2. The CDR3 contains 15 residues. Per germline, CDR1 LNHDA and CDR2 SQIVND (reference sequence). Trimming took 4 bases from V and 5 from J; bases not matched to a gene: 3. In nucleotides, the CDR3 is TGTGCCAGTAGTACCGGACTAGCGGGGCACAATGAGCAGTTCTTC. Its translation: CASSTGLAGHNEQFF.

V usage is TRBV19 and J usage is TRBJ1-1; D possibly corresponds to TRBD1 (5 bases). Trimming stripped 1 base from V and 5 bases from J, with 17 bases between. The CDR3 length is 16 residues. Germline V gene sequence: CDR1 LNHDA, CDR2 SQIVND (reference sequence). CDR3 amino acids: CASSIGRRGTGTEAFF. In DNA, the CDR3 is TGTGCCAGTAGTATAGGGAGGAGGGGAACTGGGACTGAAGCTTTCTTT.

For the CDR3, the DNA is TGTGCCAGCAGGCGTACAGGGACCTATGGCTACACCTTC. Encoded protein: CASRRTGTYGYTF. The chain couples TRBV6-5 to TRBJ1-2; TRBD1 is a possible D gene (6 bases). V was trimmed by 6 bases and J by 4 bases, leaving 12 bases between them. The V gene's germline CDR1 is MNHEY and CDR2 SVGAGI. CDR3 length: 13 amino acids.

This rearrangement joins TRBV6-1 to TRBJ1-2; D may be TRBD1 (6 bases). This CDR3 has 15 residues. V shed 6 bases and J shed 4 bases, with 18 bases lying between them. CDR1 and CDR2 from the germline V gene are MNHNS and SASEGT. DNA for the CDR3: TGTGCCAGCAGCCCCAGGGGCAGGCCCGGCTATGGCTACACCTTC. Translation gives CASSPRGRPGYGYTF.

J is TRBJ1-6 and V is TRBV6-7; D gene uncertain. TRBV6-7 is labeled an ORF, and its function is uncertain. Trimming took off 2 bases at V and 11 bases at J, with 19 bases between the two ends. The CDR3 runs 16 residues. As DNA, the CDR3 is TGTGCCAGCAGTTACCCCCTGGCCTTAAACCCAGCACCCCTCCACTTT. Amino acid sequence: CASSYPLALNPAPLHF.

The chain uses TRBV7-2 and TRBJ2-7; D perhaps matches TRBD2 (5 bases). V was shortened by 1 base and J by 3 bases, with 10 bases between the two germline ends. Looked up from germline, CDR1 is SGHTA and CDR2 is FQGNSA. The CDR3 is 14 residues long. Here the CDR3 DNA reads TGTGCCAGCAGCTTAGGTCGGACTGACTACGAGCAGTACTTC. It codes for CASSLGRTDYEQYF.

This chain joins TRBV29-1 and TRBJ1-2; 7 bases align to TRBD1. This CDR3 spans 13 amino acids. The germline CDR1 and CDR2 sequences are SQVTM and ANQGSEA. V shed 3 bases, J shed 4 bases, and the junction held 5 bases outside the gene matches. CDR3 sequence: CSVDGQGGYGYTF. The CDR3 coding sequence is TGCAGCGTTGATGGTCAGGGGGGCTATGGCTACACCTTC.